These 5 T cell receptor beta chains were sequenced from one sample in a study of shared clonotypes between healthy human individuals (dated by TCRdb to 2019 to 2021). The library was generated by the immunoSEQ multiplex PCR assay. Not all clones reach the TCRdb copy of this immuneACCESS table, which keeps in-frame sequences only. Checked studies attribute under half of the gap to unresolved V genes and leave the rest unexplained. This sample holds about 1.1 million clones; around 82% were observed only once. The ten largest clones add up to 0.5% to 0.6% of the sample. The sequenced sample was memory CD4+ T cells from PBMCs. Explained via the paper, the cell subset or site label denotes: CD45RA-negative fraction. The origin of the receptors is a man younger than 30 in good health. Some clones in this sample may be carry-over from other donors' samples.

The CDR3 nucleotides are TGTGCCAGCAGTGGGGGACAGGCGGCTGGCTACACCTTC. Residues: CASSGGQAAGYTF. This rearrangement joins TRBV6-5 to TRBJ1-2; 8 bases fit TRBD1. From germline, CDR1 is MNHEY and CDR2 SVGAGI. V was pared by 5 bases and J by 7 bases, with 6 bases of the junction left unmatched. The CDR3 loop spans 13 amino acids.

The chain combines TRBV6-1 with TRBJ2-1, with 11 bases aligning to TRBD1. This CDR3 has 15 residues. Germline V gene sequence: CDR1 MNHNS, CDR2 SASEGT. V trimming: 7 bases; J trimming: 4 bases; junction bases outside the gene matches: 6. The CDR3 protein is CASTGQGAPYNEQFF. CDR3 bases: TGTGCCAGCACCGGACAGGGGGCTCCTTACAATGAGCAGTTCTTC.

The chain has TRBV9 and TRBJ2-2, with D possibly called TRBD1 or TRBD2 (6 bases each). Germline values: CDR1 SGDLS, CDR2 YYNGEE. The V end lost 2 bases, the J end lost 6 bases, and 14 bases lay between the germline ends. This CDR3 is built from 15 residues. The CDR3 coding sequence is TGTGCCAGCAGCGTCCTTCCGGGGGCAGCCGGGGAGCTGTTTTTT. Its protein product is CASSVLPGAAGELFF.

This sequence joins TRBV5-4 and TRBJ1-1; a possible D gene is TRBD1 (6 bases). This CDR3 is 15 amino acids long. Germline values: CDR1 SGHNT, CDR2 YYREEE (reference sequence). V was shortened by 1 base and J by 4 bases, with 14 bases between the two germline ends. In DNA, the CDR3 is TGTGCCAGCAGCTTGCTTACTCCAGGGGCCACTGAAGCTTTCTTT. Its translation is CASSLLTPGATEAFF.

The rearrangement joins TRBV2 to TRBJ1-5; D uncertain. The V and J ends lost 7 bases and 5 bases respectively, with 15 bases between them. Germline V gene lookup returns CDR1 SNHLY and CDR2 FYNNEI. The CDR3 is 14 residues long. The CDR3 coding sequence is TGTGCCAGCATGGGCAGTCTTATGGATCAGCCCCAGCATTTT. It encodes CASMGSLMDQPQHF.